The 5 T cell receptor beta chains presented below share a single source sample, sequenced in a study of cytomegalovirus exposure and HLA in healthy donors. Vbeta (60) and Jbeta (13) primers were used in the PCR. Sequencing was performed with immunoSEQ multiplex PCR; in TCRdb, only in-frame clones are kept and a portion is missing. The sample holds 210,000 or so clones; around 73% are singletons and the top ten take roughly 2%. What was sequenced was PBMCs. These TCRs come from a woman aged 25 to 45 in good health and CMV-seropositive.

Points on this clone: The sample contains more than one DNA sequence encoding this CDR3. The V gene is TRBV7-2, the J gene TRBJ1-2, with D perhaps matching TRBD1 (5 bases). Trimming took 1 base from V and 2 from J, leaving 8 bases between them. Per the germline V gene, CDR1 is SGHTA and CDR2 is FQGNSA. This CDR3 region has 14 residues. DNA of the CDR3: TGTGCCAGCAGCTTAGTGCAGGGAAACTATGGCTACACCTTC. Its protein is CASSLVQGNYGYTF.

This chain joins TRBV5-1 and TRBJ2-2, with D maybe TRBD2 (6 bases). Trimming cost V 4 bases and J 2 bases, with 12 bases left between them. The CDR3 is 15 amino acids. Germline values: CDR1 SGHRS, CDR2 YFSETQ. The chain's CDR3 is CASSGDGTNTGELFF. CDR3 in DNA: TGCGCCAGCAGCGGGGACGGGACTAACACCGGGGAGCTGTTTTTT.

The chain joins TRBV28 to TRBJ1-2; D not resolved. This CDR3 is built from 12 residues. Germline CDR1 MDHEN, CDR2 SYDVKM. Trimming took off 4 bases at V and 2 bases at J, with 5 bases between the two ends. Here the CDR3 DNA reads TGTGCCAGCAGTTCCACAAACTATGGCTACACCTTC. Its translation: CASSSTNYGYTF.

The genes are TRBV4-3 and TRBJ1-3; D remains ambiguous. Germline CDR1 and CDR2: LGHNA and YSLEER. CDR3 length equals 14 residues. V dropped 0 bases and J dropped 0 bases, with 3 bases sitting between them. DNA of the CDR3: TGCGCCAGCAGCCAAGACAGCTCTGGAAACACCATATATTTT. Its translation is CASSQDSSGNTIYF.

The V and J genes are TRBV2 and TRBJ2-5; D perhaps matches TRBD1 (6 bases). Germline V gene lookup returns CDR1 SNHLY and CDR2 FYNNEI. V lost 5 bases and J lost 4, with 14 bases in between. The CDR3 loop spans 14 amino acids. Here the CDR3 DNA reads TGTGCCAGCAGTACGGGACAAGGAGGAGAGACCCAGTACTTC. It is translated as CASSTGQGGETQYF.